This TCR beta chain was identified during a study of CD8 T cells in ankylosing spondylitis. One entry per CDR3 protein, called by TCRdb with MiXCR from the 5' RACE reads. The sample has around 490,000 distinct CDR3 sequences, 5.3% seen once. General study findings and limits: Within ankylosing spondylitis blood, a TCR beta motif made up of roughly eight highly homologous variants appeared to be characteristic.

On this clonotype itself: Its specificity is not known.

This sequence was found in a male donor with ankylosing spondylitis. Specimen: blood, either unsorted or a sorted T cell fraction (not recorded which).

The CDR3 here is CASSPERSPNQPQHF. The CDR3 DNA reads TGTGCCAGCAGCCCAGAGAGGTCGCCAAATCAGCCCCAGCATTTT. The V call is TRBV6-1, the J call TRBJ1-5; D remains unclear. This CDR3 contains 15 residues. The V end lost 6 bases, the J end lost 4 bases, and 16 bases lay between the germline ends. CDR1 is MNHNS and CDR2 is SASEGT in the germline V gene.